This T cell receptor (beta chain) was identified during a study of blood T cells in healthy people across ages. Study-level background: About one barcoded beta molecule per two T cells was the capture yield of template switching.

This clonotype was seen ten or more times. There are 14 residues in the CDR3. V lost 6 bases and J lost 2; bases outside the gene matches: 7. Germline V gene data show CDR1 as SQVTM and CDR2 as ANQGSEA. With a J-beta primer mix and a sample-barcoded 5' primer, a second PCR ran roughly 6 to 11 cycles. TCRdb ran MiXCR on the 5' RACE reads and lists one entry per CDR3 protein. The sample holds 700,000 to 950,000 distinct CDR3 sequences, more than 45% seen once. The sequence was obtained from a man aged 25-45 years in good health. The J gene is TRBJ1-2, the V gene TRBV29-1; TRBD1 matches at 9 bases. The source material was blood. CDR3 bases: TGCAGCGTCGGTTCCGGGACAGGGAACTATGGCTACACCTTC. Translated, it gives CSVGSGTGNYGYTF.